This T cell receptor (beta chain) was obtained from a study of identifying expanded T cells in peripheral blood. Using immunoSEQ multiplex PCR, the repertoire was profiled, and TCRdb retains in-frame clones only, with some absent. The data contain fewer than 55,000 clones, 82% of them singletons. Sequenced sample: blood. This receptor was taken from a person between 18 and 75 years old in good health.

The CDR3 DNA reads as TGTGCCAGCAGCCCCTCAGGGGGCTCCTATAATTCACCCCTCCACTTT. It encodes CASSPSGGSYNSPLHF. The chain is built from TRBV7-9 and TRBJ1-6, with 7 nucleotides matching TRBD1. V lost 5 bases, J lost 0 bases, and 4 bases stayed unmatched. The V gene's germline CDR1 is SEHNR and CDR2 FQNEAQ (reference sequence). CDR3 length: 16 residues. Drawing the rest from reference TRBV7-9 and TRBJ1-6, the complete variable domain is DTGVSQNPRHKITKRGQNVTFRCDPISEHNRLYWYRQTLGQGPEFLTYFQNEAQLEKSRLLSDRFSAERPKGSFSTLEIQRTEQGDSAMYLCASSPSGGSYNSPLHFGNGTRLTVT.